This TCR beta chain was found in a study of OX40 agonist ivuxolimab in advanced cancers. The overall study: Dose-escalation patients suffered from hepatocellular carcinoma, melanoma, renal cell or head and neck cancer. General study findings and limits: Some nonresponders likewise displayed low normalized T-cell clonal expansion. The mean number of expanded clones was higher in CD8+ T cells than in CD4+. Partial responders receiving 0.1-3.0 mg/kg showed among the lowest clonal expansion.

A word on this clone: Its antigen is unknown.

Only in-frame clones appear in the TCRdb table, and some are missing; sequencing was by immunoSEQ multiplex PCR. Of approximately 25,000 clones listed, about 76% were seen once; the top ten hold about 30%. The TCR was taken from an adult with an advanced solid tumor such as melanoma, head and neck, liver or kidney cancer. The specimen was CD4+ or CD8+ T cells sorted from blood, collected in a trial of the OX40 agonist ivuxolimab.

The CDR3 DNA follows: TGTGCCAGTAGTATAGAGGACGGGAACTATGGCTACACCTTC. Its protein is CASSIEDGNYGYTF. The chain links TRBV19 to TRBJ1-2; no clear D. V lost 0 bases and J 2 bases, leaving 7 bases between the germline ends. This CDR3 has 14 residues. Looked up from germline, CDR1 is LNHDA and CDR2 is SQIVND (reference sequence).